Following are 23 T cell receptor beta chains from one sample sequenced in a study of OX40 agonist ivuxolimab in advanced cancers. Here immunoSEQ multiplex PCR was the method, and the copy in TCRdb shows in-frame clones only, minus some. The sample has around 120,000 clones, around 87% seen once. The sample was CD4+ or CD8+ T cells sorted from blood, taken in a trial of the OX40 agonist ivuxolimab. The receptors derive from an adult with an advanced solid tumor such as melanoma, head and neck, liver or kidney cancer.

The chain joins TRBV27 to TRBJ2-7, with 11 bases fitting TRBD1. Per germline, CDR1 MNHEY and CDR2 SMNVEV (reference sequence). After removal of 5 bases from V and 7 bases from J, the junction contained 7 bases not matched to a gene. The CDR3 has 14 residues. Written as DNA, the CDR3 is TGTGCCAGCAGTCCAGGACAGGGGGCGAGGGAGCAGTACTTC. Amino acid sequence: CASSPGQGAREQYF.

The chain is built from TRBV5-6 and TRBJ1-2; D is unresolved. Trimming shortened V by 2 bases and J by 6 bases, and 5 bases separated the two germline ends. This CDR3 comprises 11 residues. Per the germline V gene, CDR1 is SGHDT and CDR2 is YYEEEE. CDR3 bases: TGTGCCAGCAGCTTCCTGGATGGCTACACCTTC. Protein product: CASSFLDGYTF.

The genes are TRBV7-2 and TRBJ2-1; 9 bases map to TRBD2. This CDR3 has 17 residues. V lost 1 base, J lost 7 bases, and 11 bases stayed unmatched. Germline CDR1 is SGHTA and CDR2 is FQGNSA. The DNA for the CDR3 is TGTGCCAGCAGCTTAGGGCTAGCGGGGCCCCGGGGGAATGAGCAGTTCTTC. Translating it yields CASSLGLAGPRGNEQFF.

The chain has TRBV5-4 and TRBJ1-5, with a possible D match to TRBD1 (6 bases). From germline, CDR1 is SGHNT and CDR2 YYREEE (reference sequence). This CDR3 has 14 residues. V lost 4 bases to trimming and J lost 4 bases, with 12 bases between them. Here the CDR3 reads CASSQGGGNQPQHF. The CDR3 DNA is TGTGCCAGCAGCCAGGGAGGGGGTAATCAGCCCCAGCATTTT.

The chain carries TRBV19 and TRBJ1-1; a possible D gene is TRBD1 (6 bases). The CDR3 consists of 15 residues. CDR1 is LNHDA and CDR2 is SQIVND in the germline V gene (reference sequence). Trimming took 4 bases from V and 2 from J, leaving 14 bases between them. CDR3: CASSKPGQPNTEAFF. The DNA for the CDR3 is TGTGCCAGTAGTAAACCCGGACAGCCAAACACTGAAGCTTTCTTT.

The chain has TRBV30 and TRBJ2-2; a weak D match, TRBD1 (5 bases). The germline V gene encodes CDR1 GTSNPN and CDR2 SVGIG (reference sequence). This CDR3 has 15 amino acids. With 1 base removed from V and 4 bases from J, the gap between germline ends came to 13 bases. Written as DNA, the CDR3 is TGTGCCTGGAGTGGTCTAAGAAGGGGCACCGGGGAGCTGTTTTTT. Encoded protein: CAWSGLRRGTGELFF.

In its sample, this clone was seen a few times. This chain links TRBV16 with TRBJ2-3; maybe TRBD2 (5 bases). V dropped 4 bases and J dropped 13 bases, with 15 bases sitting between them. The CDR3 contains 12 residues. Germline CDR1 KGHSY, CDR2 FQNENV. The CDR3 protein is CASSPRTSQEYF. In nucleotides, the CDR3 is TGTGCCAGCAGCCCCCGGACTTCGCAGGAGTATTTT. Together with reference TRBV16 and TRBJ2-3, the CDR3 gives the full variable domain: GEEVAQTPKHLVRGEGQKAKLYCAPIKGHSYVFWYQQVLKNEFKFLISFQNENVFDETGMPKERFSAKCLPNSPCSLEIQATKLEDSAVYFCASSPRTSQEYFGPGTRLTVL.

The rearrangement uses TRBV19 and TRBJ2-3, with D unresolved. Trimming cost V 5 bases and J 4 bases, with 13 bases left between them. The CDR3 contains 14 residues. The germline V gene has CDR1 LNHDA and CDR2 SQIVND (reference sequence). The CDR3 DNA is TGTGCCAGTAGTGTGGGGAACCCTCCAGATACGCAGTATTTT. The encoded protein is CASSVGNPPDTQYF.

V usage is TRBV7-2 and J usage is TRBJ1-3; 8 bases align to TRBD1. CDR3 size: 15 residues. V trimming: 6 bases; J trimming: 0 bases; junction bases outside the gene matches: 4. Looked up from germline, CDR1 is SGHTA and CDR2 is FQGNSA. In nucleotides, the CDR3 is TGTGCCAGCAGACCTACAGGGGGCTCTGGAAACACCATATATTTT. Translating gives CASRPTGGSGNTIYF.

This chain connects TRBV5-3 to TRBJ2-1; 11 bases agree with TRBD1. TRBV5-3 is sorted into the ORF group, with uncertain function. Trimming took 1 base from V and 9 from J; bases not matched to a gene: 6. This CDR3 contains 15 residues. The CDR3 coding sequence is TGTGCCAGAAGCTTGACTCGGACAGGGGGCTTTGAGCAGTTCTTC. This encodes CARSLTRTGGFEQFF.

The chain combines TRBV6-6 with TRBJ1-2, with 9 bases fitting TRBD1. The CDR3 is made up of 14 amino acids. V shed 5 bases, J shed 7 bases, and the junction held 8 bases outside the gene matches. CDR1 is MNHNY, CDR2 SVGAGI, per germline (reference sequence). CDR3: CASSPTGTGCGYTF. The CDR3 DNA follows: TGTGCCAGCAGTCCTACCGGGACAGGGTGTGGCTACACCTTC.

The chain couples TRBV7-9 to TRBJ1-6; D is possibly TRBD1 (5 bases). The CDR3 sequence is 15 residues long. The germline V and J ends were trimmed by 1 base and 7 bases, with 11 bases remaining between them. CDR1 SEHNR and CDR2 FQNEAQ come from the germline V gene (reference sequence). The CDR3 region is CASSLGSGPNSPLHF. In DNA, the CDR3 is TGTGCCAGCAGCTTAGGTTCAGGGCCGAATTCACCCCTCCACTTT.

The rearrangement links TRBV6-4 to TRBJ1-2; 11 bases line up with TRBD1. The V and J ends lost 1 base and 3 bases, in that order; junction bases with no gene match: 4. Per germline, CDR1 MRHNA and CDR2 SNTAGT. There are 16 residues in the CDR3. The CDR3 DNA follows: TGTGCCAGCAGTGACTTGGGACAGGGGGGATACTATGGCTACACCTTC. Residues: CASSDLGQGGYYGYTF.

The chain combines TRBV10-1 with TRBJ2-5; TRBD1 agrees at 8 bases. The V and J ends lost 9 bases and 3 bases, in that order; junction bases with no gene match: 6. The CDR3 has 13 amino acids. Germline lookup yields CDR1 WNHNN and CDR2 SYGVQD (reference sequence). The CDR3 sequence: CASRKTGEETQYF. The CDR3 bases are TGCGCCAGTAGAAAGACAGGGGAAGAGACCCAGTACTTC.

This clone showed up just once. The chain joins TRBV5-1 to TRBJ1-4; TRBD1 matches 7 bases. With 0 bases clipped from V and 1 base from J, the junction kept 6 bases outside the gene matches. This CDR3 is 17 amino acids long. From germline, CDR1 is SGHRS and CDR2 YFSETQ. CDR3 protein: CASSLATGFRTNEKLFF. The DNA for the CDR3 is TGCGCCAGCAGCTTGGCGACAGGGTTTAGAACTAATGAAAAACTGTTTTTT.

V gene TRBV2 combines with J gene TRBJ1-5; a possible D gene is TRBD1 (5 bases). CDR3 length: 16 amino acids. Germline V CDR1 and CDR2: SNHLY, FYNNEI. With 7 bases removed from V and 0 bases from J, the gap between germline ends came to 16 bases. The CDR3 DNA follows: TGTGCCAGCACCTCAGGCAGGGTCCCTAGCAATCAGCCCCAGCATTTT. Protein product: CASTSGRVPSNQPQHF.

The V and J genes are TRBV30 and TRBJ2-2, with D perhaps matching TRBD1 or TRBD2 (5 bases each). In germline, CDR1 is GTSNPN, CDR2 SVGIG (reference sequence). The CDR3 extends over 15 amino acids. V was clipped by 4 bases and J by 0 bases, with 12 bases between them. CDR3 region: CAWKFEGSNTGELFF. The DNA for the CDR3 is TGTGCCTGGAAATTTGAGGGGTCGAACACCGGGGAGCTGTTTTTT.

V is TRBV4-1 and J is TRBJ2-3; D gene uncertain. V gave up 2 bases and J gave up 3 bases, with 3 bases separating them. The CDR3 sequence is 12 residues long. CDR1 and CDR2 (germline): MGHRA, YSYEKL. In nucleotides, the CDR3 is TGCGCCAGCAGCCAATTGACAGATACGCAGTATTTT. Amino acids: CASSQLTDTQYF.

The chain links TRBV9 to TRBJ2-5; D ambiguous. The V gene lost 0 bases and the J gene lost 5 bases, with 17 bases spanning the gap. This CDR3 has 16 residues. CDR1 and CDR2 from the germline V gene are SGDLS and YYNGEE. CDR3 in DNA: TGTGCCAGCAGCGTAGCGTCCCGGAAGGGTGGGGAGACCCAGTACTTC. Protein product: CASSVASRKGGETQYF.

This clone was seen more than once but under ten times. V and J are TRBV18 and TRBJ1-1, with D maybe TRBD1 (5 bases). Germline loops: CDR1 KGHSH, CDR2 LQKENI. V was pared by 2 bases and J by 4 bases, with 8 bases between. The CDR3 is 13 amino acids. The CDR3 spells CASSPGAGTEAFF. Written as DNA, the CDR3 is TGTGCCAGCTCACCAGGGGCGGGCACTGAAGCTTTCTTT.

This rearrangement joins TRBV9 to TRBJ2-6, with unresolved D. V was pared by 0 bases and J by 2 bases, with 6 bases between. CDR1 is SGDLS and CDR2 is YYNGEE in the germline V gene. The CDR3 loop spans 15 amino acids. Here the CDR3 DNA reads TGTGCCAGCAGCGTAGGGAAGGCTGGGGCCAACGTCCTGACTTTC. This translates into CASSVGKAGANVLTF.

This clone was counted a single time. CDR3 bases: TGCGCCAGCAGCGTCGGGACAGGGGGCTGGTTCGAGCAGTACTTC. It yields the protein CASSVGTGGWFEQYF. This sequence joins TRBV5-1 and TRBJ2-7; TRBD1 matches 12 bases. CDR1 and CDR2 from the germline V gene are SGHRS and YFSETQ. The J segment lost 6 bases and the V segment lost 4 bases, leaving 8 bases of the junction unmatched. The CDR3 spans 15 residues.

The V call is TRBV15, the J call TRBJ1-4; a weak D match, TRBD1 (5 bases). Per germline, CDR1 LNHNV and CDR2 YYDKDF (reference sequence). Between the trimmed V and J ends, which lost 0 bases and 8 bases, there was a span of 10 bases. The CDR3 is 14 residues long. CDR3 loop: CATSRDRGDEKLFF. The CDR3 nucleotides read TGTGCCACCAGCAGAGATCGAGGGGACGAAAAACTGTTTTTT. The full variable domain, with the rest looked up from reference TRBV15 and TRBJ1-4, is DAMVIQNPRYQVTQFGKPVTLSCSQTLNHNVMYWYQQKSSQAPKLLFHYYDKDFNNEADTPDNFQSRRPNTSFCFLDIRSPGLGDTAMYLCATSRDRGDEKLFFGSGTQLSVL.